These T cell receptor beta chains were read from a single sample in a study of technical replicates of blood from several donors. Assay used: immunoSEQ multiplex PCR; TCRdb lists only in-frame clones, some missing. The sample has some 90,000 clones; 85% to 95% are singletons. Sample: T cells isolated from PBMCs. These receptors originate from a human donor in good health. Each CDR3 is given with its conserved first and last residue. The D gene is left open where the match is weak. Part of the rows lack a size; the others show once, few, many or a class for expanded clones.

TRBD1,TRBV6-6,TRBJ1-1,NA,TGTGCCAGCAGTCCCCAGGGGGGTGGGAACACTGAAGCTTTCTTT,CASSPQGGGNTEAFF
NA,TRBV9,TRBJ2-2,NA,TGTGCCAGCAGCGTAGCCCCTAACTCGAACACCGGGGAGCTGTTTTTT,CASSVAPNSNTGELFF
TRBD1,TRBV10-1,TRBJ2-3,NA,TGCGCCAGCCGGGACAGGGGAGATGCAGATACGCAGTATTTT,CASRDRGDADTQYF
TRBD2,TRBV7-3,TRBJ2-5,NA,TGTGCCAGCAGCTGGGTAGCGGGAGGTCAAGAGACCCAGTACTTC,CASSWVAGGQETQYF
NA,TRBV11-2,TRBJ1-2,NA,TGTGCCAGCACCCAGGACCAGGGTTTTTATGGCTACACCTTC,CASTQDQGFYGYTF
TRBD2,TRBV29-1,TRBJ2-3,NA,TGCAGCGTAGCGGGAGGGCCGGGAGATACGCAGTATTTT,CSVAGGPGDTQYF
NA,TRBV28,TRBJ2-7,NA,TGTGCCAGCAGGCGAAGCAGGGTGGACGAGCAGTACTTC,CASRRSRVDEQYF
TRBD2,TRBV5-6,TRBJ2-1,NA,TGTGCCAGCAGCTCCGGGACTAGCGGGAGTTCGGCAATGGGGCAGTTCTTC,CASSSGTSGSSAMGQFF
TRBD1,TRBV5-4,TRBJ1-5,once,TGTGCCAGCAGCTTCGGGACAGGGGTTGGGCAGCCCCAGCATTTT,CASSFGTGVGQPQHF
NA,TRBV6-5,TRBJ2-7,NA,TGTGCCAGCAAGGAACGGACATCCTCCTACGAGCAGTACTTC,CASKERTSSYEQYF
TRBD1,TRBV5-5,TRBJ2-7,NA,TGTGCCAGCAGCAAAAAGACAGGGGGAGTCGAGCAGTACTTC,CASSKKTGGVEQYF
NA,TRBV6-5,TRBJ1-2,NA,TGTGCCAGCAGTTACCCGGAGGGGGGCTACACCTTC,CASSYPEGGYTF
NA,TRBV6-1,TRBJ2-3,NA,TGTGCCAGCAGTGATCCGGGAGGGGGCGATTGGGCAGATACGCAGTATTTT,CASSDPGGGDWADTQYF
NA,TRBV29-1,TRBJ1-3,once,TGCAGCGTTGTTCAGGGTACCTCTGGAAACACCATATATTTT,CSVVQGTSGNTIYF
NA,TRBV5-6,TRBJ1-1,NA,TGTGCCAGCAGTAGCCTAGCGGGGGCGGAGACTGAAGCTTTCTTT,CASSSLAGAETEAFF
TRBD2,TRBV6-1,TRBJ2-3,NA,TGTGCCAGCAGCGGACTAGCGGGAGGAGATACGCAGTATTTT,CASSGLAGGDTQYF
NA,TRBV6-5,TRBJ2-1,NA,TGTGCCAGCTCCGGGACTTTCCGCTCCTACAATGAGCAGTTCTTC,CASSGTFRSYNEQFF
NA,TRBV2,TRBJ1-3,NA,TGTGCCAGCAGTCAGGGAAACACCATATATTTT,CASSQGNTIYF
TRBD2,TRBV9,TRBJ2-1,NA,TGTGCCAGCAGCATAGGGGGTTACGGGAGGGCCGACAATGAGCAGTTCTTC,CASSIGGYGRADNEQFF